Listed below are T cell receptor beta chains from one sample, sequenced in a study of shared clonotypes between healthy human individuals. Assay used: immunoSEQ multiplex PCR; TCRdb lists only in-frame clones, some missing. Of about 680,000 clones in the sample, about 90% were seen once. The sequenced sample was naive CD8+ T cells sorted from blood. These receptors were taken from a man aged 25-45 years in good health. CDR3s include the opening cysteine and the closing phenylalanine or tryptophan. The D gene is left open where the match is weak. Clone size is stated in some rows and not others, as once, few, many or a class when expanded.

TRBJ2-7 . . TRBV11-3 TGTGCCAGCAGCTCTCGGGGATCAAGCTCCTACGAGCAGTACTTC CASSSRGSSSYEQYF
TRBJ2-7 . . TRBV29-1 TGCAGCGTTGAAGAGCGGGGCTACGAGCAGTACTTC CSVEERGYEQYF
TRBJ2-5 . TRBD2 TRBV7-9 TGTGCCAGCAGCTTACGGGGGGCGGGAGGAGAGACCCAGTACTTC CASSLRGAGGETQYF
TRBJ2-2 . . TRBV15 TGTGCCACCAGCACCCAGCGTACGGTCACCGGGGAGCTGTTTTTT CATSTQRTVTGELFF
TRBJ2-3 . TRBD1 TRBV27 TGTGCCAGCAGTTTAAACAGGGGCTTAGCGACAGATACGCAGTATTTT CASSLNRGLATDTQYF
TRBJ2-1 . TRBD2 TRBV5-1 TGCGCCAGCAGCGGGACTAGCCGAACGCGCAACTACAATGAGCAGTTCTTC CASSGTSRTRNYNEQFF
TRBJ2-5 . TRBD2 TRBV9 TGTGCCAGCAGCGCTCCGGGAGGGGGGGTGGAGACCCAGTACTTC CASSAPGGGVETQYF
TRBJ1-4 . . TRBV4-1 TGCGCCAGCAGCCCCCCCGCGGATGGTGAAAAACTGTTTTTT CASSPPADGEKLFF
TRBJ2-1 . . TRBV19 TGTGCCAGTAGCCTCGTGGGGACAACTTACAATGAGCAGTTCTTC CASSLVGTTYNEQFF
TRBJ2-7 once . TRBV5-1 TGCGCCAGCAGCTCCGGTTCCCTCTCCTACGAGCAGTACTTC CASSSGSLSYEQYF
TRBJ2-1 . . TRBV7-3 TGTGCCAGCAGCTTAATTGCGGGTAATGAGCAGTTCTTC CASSLIAGNEQFF
TRBJ1-5 . . TRBV28 TGTGCCAGCAGTTTAGACCGAACAGATTACAATCAGCCCCAGCATTTT CASSLDRTDYNQPQHF
TRBJ2-1 . TRBD1 TRBV11-2 TGTGCCAGCAGCTTAGATACCGAGAAAGGGACAGTCTCCTACAATGAGCAGTTCTTC CASSLDTEKGTVSYNEQFF
TRBJ2-3 . . TRBV27 TGTGCCAGCAGTTTACTAGCTAGCACAGATACGCAGTATTTT CASSLLASTDTQYF
TRBJ2-1 . TRBD1 TRBV30 TGTGCCTGGATGACAGGGTCCTACAATGAGCAGCTCTTC CAWMTGSYNEQLF
TRBJ2-7 . . TRBV5-8 TGTGCCAGCAGCCGGCTAAGGATAGGTGACGAGCAGTACTTC CASSRLRIGDEQYF